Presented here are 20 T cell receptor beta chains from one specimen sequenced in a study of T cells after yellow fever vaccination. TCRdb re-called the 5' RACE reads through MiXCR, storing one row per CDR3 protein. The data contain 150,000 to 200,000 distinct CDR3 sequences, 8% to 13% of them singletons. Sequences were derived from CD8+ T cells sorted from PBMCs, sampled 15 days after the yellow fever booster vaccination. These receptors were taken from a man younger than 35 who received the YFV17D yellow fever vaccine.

CDR3 in amino acids: CASSLRTISYNEQFF. CDR3 DNA sequence: TGTGCCAGCAGCTTGAGGACTATTTCCTACAATGAGCAGTTCTTC. V gene TRBV5-4 combines with J gene TRBJ2-1; D might be TRBD2 (6 bases). This CDR3 contains 15 residues. V dropped 1 base and J dropped 1 base, with 9 bases sitting between them. Germline values: CDR1 SGHNT, CDR2 YYREEE (reference sequence).

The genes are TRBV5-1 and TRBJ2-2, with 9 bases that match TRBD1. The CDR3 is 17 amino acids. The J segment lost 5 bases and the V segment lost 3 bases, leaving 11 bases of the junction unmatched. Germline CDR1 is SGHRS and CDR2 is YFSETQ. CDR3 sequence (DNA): TGCGCCAGCAGCTACCTGGGACAGGGCCCTTTTACCGGGGAGCTGTTTTTT. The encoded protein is CASSYLGQGPFTGELFF.

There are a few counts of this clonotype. Here the CDR3 reads CASVDPAGHNEQFF. The DNA for the CDR3 is TGTGCCAGTGTCGACCCAGCCGGGCACAATGAGCAGTTCTTC. The chain uses TRBV18 and TRBJ2-1; no firm D call. This CDR3 is 14 amino acids long. The germline V and J ends were trimmed by 9 bases and 5 bases, with 17 bases remaining between them. The germline V gene has CDR1 KGHSH and CDR2 LQKENI.

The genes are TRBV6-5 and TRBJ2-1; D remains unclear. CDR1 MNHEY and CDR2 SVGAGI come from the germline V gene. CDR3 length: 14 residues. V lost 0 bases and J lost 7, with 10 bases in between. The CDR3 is CASSYSNVPNEQFF. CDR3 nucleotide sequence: TGTGCCAGCAGTTACTCTAACGTTCCAAATGAGCAGTTCTTC.

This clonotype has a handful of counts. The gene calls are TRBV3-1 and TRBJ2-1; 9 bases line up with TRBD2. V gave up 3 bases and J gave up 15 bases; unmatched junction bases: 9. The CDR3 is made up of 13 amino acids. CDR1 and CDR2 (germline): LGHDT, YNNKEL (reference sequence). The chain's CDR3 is CASSHYTGTSTFF. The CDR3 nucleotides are TGTGCCAGCAGCCATTATACCGGGACTAGCACGTTCTTC.

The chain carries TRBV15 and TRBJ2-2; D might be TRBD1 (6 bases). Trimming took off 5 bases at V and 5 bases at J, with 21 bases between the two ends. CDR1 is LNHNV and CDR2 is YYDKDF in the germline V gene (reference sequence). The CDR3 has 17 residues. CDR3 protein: CATSHRETGQRTGELFF. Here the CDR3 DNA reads TGTGCCACCAGCCACAGGGAGACAGGTCAAAGGACCGGGGAGCTGTTTTTT.

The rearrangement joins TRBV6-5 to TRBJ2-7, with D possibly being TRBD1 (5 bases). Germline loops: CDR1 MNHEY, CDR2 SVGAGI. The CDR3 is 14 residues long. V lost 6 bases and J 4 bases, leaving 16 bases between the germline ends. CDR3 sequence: CASSHGAGFYEQYV. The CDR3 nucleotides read TGTGCCAGCAGCCACGGCGCAGGGTTTTACGAGCAGTACGTC.

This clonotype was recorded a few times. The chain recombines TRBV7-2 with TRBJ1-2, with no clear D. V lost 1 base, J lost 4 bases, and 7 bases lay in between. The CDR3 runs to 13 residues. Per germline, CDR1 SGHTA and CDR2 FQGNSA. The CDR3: CASSLDQSYGYTF. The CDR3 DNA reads TGTGCCAGCAGCTTAGACCAGTCCTATGGCTACACCTTC.

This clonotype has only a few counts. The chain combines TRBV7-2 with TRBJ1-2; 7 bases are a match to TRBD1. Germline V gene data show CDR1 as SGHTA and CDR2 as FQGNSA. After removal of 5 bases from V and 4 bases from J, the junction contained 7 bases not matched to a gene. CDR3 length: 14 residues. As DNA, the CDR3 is TGTGCCAGCAGCGTGGGGGACAGCGGCTATGGCTACACCTTC. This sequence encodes CASSVGDSGYGYTF.

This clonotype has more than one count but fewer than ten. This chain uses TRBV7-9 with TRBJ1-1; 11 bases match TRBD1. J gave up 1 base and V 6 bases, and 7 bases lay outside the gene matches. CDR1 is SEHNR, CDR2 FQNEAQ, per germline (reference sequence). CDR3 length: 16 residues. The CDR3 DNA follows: TGTGCCAGCAGACCTGGACAGGGGGCGAAGAACACTGAAGCTTTCTTT. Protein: CASRPGQGAKNTEAFF.

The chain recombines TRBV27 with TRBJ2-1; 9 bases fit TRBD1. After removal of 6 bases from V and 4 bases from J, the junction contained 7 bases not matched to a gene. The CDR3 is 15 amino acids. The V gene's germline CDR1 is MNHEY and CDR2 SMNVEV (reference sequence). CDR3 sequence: CASSRGTGTYNEQFF. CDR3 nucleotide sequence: TGTGCCAGCAGCCGCGGGACAGGGACTTACAATGAGCAGTTCTTC.

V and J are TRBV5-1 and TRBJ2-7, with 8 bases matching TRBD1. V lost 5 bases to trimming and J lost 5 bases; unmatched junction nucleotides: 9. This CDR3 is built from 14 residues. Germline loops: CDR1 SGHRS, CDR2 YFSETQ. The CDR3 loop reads CASRVTGGPDEQYF. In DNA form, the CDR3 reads TGCGCCAGCAGGGTTACAGGGGGACCTGACGAGCAGTACTTC.

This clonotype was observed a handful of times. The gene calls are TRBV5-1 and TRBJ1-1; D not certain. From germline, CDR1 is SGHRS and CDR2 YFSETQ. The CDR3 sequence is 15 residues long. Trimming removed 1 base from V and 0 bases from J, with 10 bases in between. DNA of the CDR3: TGCGCCAGCAGCTTGTCAGCGCTAATGAACACTGAAGCTTTCTTT. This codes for CASSLSALMNTEAFF.

Written as DNA, the CDR3 is TGTGCCAGCTCTGAAGTGGGGGGTGAGCAGTTCTTC. Translating it yields CASSEVGGEQFF. The chain recombines TRBV12-3 or TRBV12-4 with TRBJ2-1, with D possibly being TRBD2 (6 bases). V was cut by 8 bases and J by 9 bases, with 14 bases left in between. The CDR3 spans 12 residues.

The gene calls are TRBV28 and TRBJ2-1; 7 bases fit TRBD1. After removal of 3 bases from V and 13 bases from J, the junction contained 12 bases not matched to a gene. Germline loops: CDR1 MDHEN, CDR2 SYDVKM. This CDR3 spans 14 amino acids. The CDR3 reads CASSLQKTGPGQFF. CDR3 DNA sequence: TGTGCCAGCAGTTTGCAGAAGACAGGGCCGGGCCAGTTCTTC.

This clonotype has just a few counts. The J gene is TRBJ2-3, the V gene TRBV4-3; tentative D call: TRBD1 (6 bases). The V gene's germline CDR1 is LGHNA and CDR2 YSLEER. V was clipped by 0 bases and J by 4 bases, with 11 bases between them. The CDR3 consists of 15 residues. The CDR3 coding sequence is TGCGCCAGCAGCCAAGAAGACAGGCTATCAGATACGCAGTATTTT. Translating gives CASSQEDRLSDTQYF.

DNA for the CDR3: TGTGCCAGCAGCGTCTGGGACAGCTCCTACAATGAGCAGTTCTTC. Amino acids: CASSVWDSSYNEQFF. This rearrangement joins TRBV9 to TRBJ2-1, with 7 bases aligning to TRBD1. The CDR3 sequence is 15 residues long. Germline lookup yields CDR1 SGDLS and CDR2 YYNGEE. V lost 2 bases, J lost 0 bases, and 2 bases stayed unmatched.

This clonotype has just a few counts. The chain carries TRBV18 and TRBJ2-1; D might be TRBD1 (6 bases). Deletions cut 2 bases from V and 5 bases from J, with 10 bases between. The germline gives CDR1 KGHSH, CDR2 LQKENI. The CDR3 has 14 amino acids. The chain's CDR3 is CASSPTRDNNEQFF. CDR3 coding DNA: TGTGCCAGCTCACCAACTCGGGACAACAATGAGCAGTTCTTC.

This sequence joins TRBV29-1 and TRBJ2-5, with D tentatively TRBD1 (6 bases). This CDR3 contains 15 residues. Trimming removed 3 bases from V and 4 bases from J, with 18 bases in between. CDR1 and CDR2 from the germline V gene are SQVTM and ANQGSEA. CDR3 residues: CSVDRQATEGETQYF. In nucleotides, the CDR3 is TGCAGCGTTGACAGACAGGCTACCGAGGGAGAGACCCAGTACTTC.

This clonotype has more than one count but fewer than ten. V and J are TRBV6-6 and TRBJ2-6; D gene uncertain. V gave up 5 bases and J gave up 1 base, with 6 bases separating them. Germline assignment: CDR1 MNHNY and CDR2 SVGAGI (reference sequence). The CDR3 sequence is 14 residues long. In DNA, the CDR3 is TGTGCCAGCAGTGCAGGATCTGGGGCCAACGTCCTGACTTTC. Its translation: CASSAGSGANVLTF.